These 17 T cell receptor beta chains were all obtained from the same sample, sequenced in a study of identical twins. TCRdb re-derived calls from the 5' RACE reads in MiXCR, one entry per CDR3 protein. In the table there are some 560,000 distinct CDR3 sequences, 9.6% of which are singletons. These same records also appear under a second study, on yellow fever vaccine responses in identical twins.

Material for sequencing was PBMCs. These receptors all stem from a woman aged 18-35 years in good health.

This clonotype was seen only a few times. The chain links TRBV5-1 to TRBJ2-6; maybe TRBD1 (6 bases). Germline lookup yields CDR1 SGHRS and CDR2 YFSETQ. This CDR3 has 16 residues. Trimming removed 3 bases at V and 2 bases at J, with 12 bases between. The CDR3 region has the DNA TGCGCCAGCAGCTCCATTCCAGGGGCTGGGGCCAACGTCCTGACTTTC. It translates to CASSSIPGAGANVLTF.

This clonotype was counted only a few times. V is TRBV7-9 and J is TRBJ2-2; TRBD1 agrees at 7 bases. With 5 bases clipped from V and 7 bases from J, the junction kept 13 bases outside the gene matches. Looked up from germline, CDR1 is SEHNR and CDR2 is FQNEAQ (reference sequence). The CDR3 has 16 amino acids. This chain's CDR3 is CASSPRDSPLGGELFF. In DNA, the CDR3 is TGTGCCAGCAGCCCAAGGGACAGTCCCCTGGGCGGGGAGCTGTTTTTT.

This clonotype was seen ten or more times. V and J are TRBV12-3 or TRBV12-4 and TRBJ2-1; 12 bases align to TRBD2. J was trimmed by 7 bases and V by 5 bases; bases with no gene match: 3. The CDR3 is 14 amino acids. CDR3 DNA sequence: TGTGCCAGCAGTGCTAGCGGGAGGGTTAATGAGCAGTTCTTC. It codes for CASSASGRVNEQFF.

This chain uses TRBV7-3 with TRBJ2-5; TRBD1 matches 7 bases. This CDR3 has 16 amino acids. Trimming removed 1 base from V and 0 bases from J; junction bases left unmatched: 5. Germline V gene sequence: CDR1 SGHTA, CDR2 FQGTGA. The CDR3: CASSLRGQTYQETQYF. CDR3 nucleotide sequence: TGTGCCAGCAGCTTAAGGGGACAGACGTACCAAGAGACCCAGTACTTC.

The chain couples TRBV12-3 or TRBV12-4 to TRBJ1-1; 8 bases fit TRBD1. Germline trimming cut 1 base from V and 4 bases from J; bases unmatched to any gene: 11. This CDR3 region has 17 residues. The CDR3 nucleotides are TGTGCCAGCAGTTTAGGTTCGTCAGGGGGCGTGGGCACTGAAGCTTTCTTT. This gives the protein CASSLGSSGGVGTEAFF.

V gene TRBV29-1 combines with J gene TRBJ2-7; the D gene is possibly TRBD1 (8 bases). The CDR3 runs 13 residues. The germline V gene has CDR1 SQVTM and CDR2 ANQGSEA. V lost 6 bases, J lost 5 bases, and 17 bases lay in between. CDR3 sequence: CSVGGQGAHEQYF. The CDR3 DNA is TGCAGCGTGGGGGGGCAGGGGGCCCACGAGCAGTACTTC.

CDR3 nucleotide sequence: TGCGCCAGCAGCCAAGATAGGTGGATGAACACTGAAGCTTTCTTT. Encoded protein: CASSQDRWMNTEAFF. The V gene is TRBV4-3, the J gene TRBJ1-1; no clear D. Germline assignment: CDR1 LGHNA and CDR2 YSLEER. V lost 0 bases to trimming and J lost 0 bases, with 8 bases between them. The CDR3 totals 15 residues.

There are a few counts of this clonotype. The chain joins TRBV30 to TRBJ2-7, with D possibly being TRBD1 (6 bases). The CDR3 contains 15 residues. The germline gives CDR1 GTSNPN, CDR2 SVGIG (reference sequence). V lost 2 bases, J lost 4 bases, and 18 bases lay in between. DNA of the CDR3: TGTGCCTGGAGTCAAGGCCAGGGGATGGGATACGAGCAGTACTTC. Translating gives CAWSQGQGMGYEQYF.

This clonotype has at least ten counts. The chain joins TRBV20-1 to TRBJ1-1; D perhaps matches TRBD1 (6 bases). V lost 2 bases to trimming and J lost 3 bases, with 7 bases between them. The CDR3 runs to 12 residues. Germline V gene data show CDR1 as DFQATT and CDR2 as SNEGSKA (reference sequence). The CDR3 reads CSARYRDTEAFF. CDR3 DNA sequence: TGCAGTGCTAGATACAGGGACACTGAAGCTTTCTTT.

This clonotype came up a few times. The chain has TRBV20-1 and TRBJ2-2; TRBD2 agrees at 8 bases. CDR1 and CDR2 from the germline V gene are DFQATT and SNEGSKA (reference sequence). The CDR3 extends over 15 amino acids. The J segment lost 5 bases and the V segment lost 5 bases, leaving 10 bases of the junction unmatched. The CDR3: CSAFLGGAHTGELFF. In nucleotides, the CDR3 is TGCAGTGCTTTTCTCGGGGGGGCTCATACCGGGGAGCTGTTTTTT.

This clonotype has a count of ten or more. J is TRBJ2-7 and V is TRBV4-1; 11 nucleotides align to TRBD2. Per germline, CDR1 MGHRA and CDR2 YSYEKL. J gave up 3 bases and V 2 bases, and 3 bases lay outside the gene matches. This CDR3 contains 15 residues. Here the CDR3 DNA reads TGCGCCAGCAGCCAACTCACTAGCGGGAGCTACGAGCAGTACTTC. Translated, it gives CASSQLTSGSYEQYF.

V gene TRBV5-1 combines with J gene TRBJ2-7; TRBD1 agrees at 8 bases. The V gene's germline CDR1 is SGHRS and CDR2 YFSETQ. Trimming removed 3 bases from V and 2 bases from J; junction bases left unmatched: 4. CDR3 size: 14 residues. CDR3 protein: CASSSETGAYEQYF. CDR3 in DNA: TGCGCCAGCAGCTCGGAGACAGGGGCCTACGAGCAGTACTTC. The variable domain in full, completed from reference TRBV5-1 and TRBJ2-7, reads KAGVTQTPRYLIKTRGQQVTLSCSPISGHRSVSWYQQTPGQGLQFLFEYFSETQRNKGNFPGRFSGRQFSNSRSEMNVSTLELGDSALYLCASSSETGAYEQYFGPGTRLTVT.

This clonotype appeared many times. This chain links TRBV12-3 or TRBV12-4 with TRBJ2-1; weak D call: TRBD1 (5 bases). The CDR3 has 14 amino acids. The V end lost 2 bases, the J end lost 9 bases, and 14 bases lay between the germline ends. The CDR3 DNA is TGTGCCAGCAGTTTAATGGGTGGGGCCGGTGAGCAGTTCTTC. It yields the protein CASSLMGGAGEQFF.

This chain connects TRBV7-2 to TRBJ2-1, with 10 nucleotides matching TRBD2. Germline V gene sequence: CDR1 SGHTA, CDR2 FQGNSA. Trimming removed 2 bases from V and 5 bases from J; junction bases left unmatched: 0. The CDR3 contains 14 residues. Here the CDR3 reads CASSLLAGDNEQFF. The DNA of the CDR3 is TGTGCCAGCAGCTTACTAGCGGGGGACAATGAGCAGTTCTTC.

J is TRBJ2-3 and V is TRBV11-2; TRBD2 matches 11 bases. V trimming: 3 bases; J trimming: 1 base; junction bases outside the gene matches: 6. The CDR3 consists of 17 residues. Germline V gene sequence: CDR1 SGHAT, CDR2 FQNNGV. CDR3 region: CASSFGLAGVGTDTQYF. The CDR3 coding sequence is TGTGCCAGCAGCTTTGGACTAGCGGGCGTCGGCACAGATACGCAGTATTTT.

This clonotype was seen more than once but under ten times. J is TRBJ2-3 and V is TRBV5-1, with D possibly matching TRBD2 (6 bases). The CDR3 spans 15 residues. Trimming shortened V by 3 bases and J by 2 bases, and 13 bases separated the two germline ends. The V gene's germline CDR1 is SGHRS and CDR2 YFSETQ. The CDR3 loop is CASSSAGHNTDTQYF. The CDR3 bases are TGCGCCAGCAGCTCGGCGGGGCACAACACAGATACGCAGTATTTT.

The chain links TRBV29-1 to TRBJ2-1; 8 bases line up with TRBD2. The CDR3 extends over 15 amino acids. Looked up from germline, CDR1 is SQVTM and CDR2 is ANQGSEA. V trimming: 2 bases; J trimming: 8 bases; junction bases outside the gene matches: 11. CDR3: CSVEPHSGTGDEQFF. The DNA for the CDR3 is TGCAGCGTTGAACCCCATAGCGGGACGGGGGATGAGCAGTTCTTC.